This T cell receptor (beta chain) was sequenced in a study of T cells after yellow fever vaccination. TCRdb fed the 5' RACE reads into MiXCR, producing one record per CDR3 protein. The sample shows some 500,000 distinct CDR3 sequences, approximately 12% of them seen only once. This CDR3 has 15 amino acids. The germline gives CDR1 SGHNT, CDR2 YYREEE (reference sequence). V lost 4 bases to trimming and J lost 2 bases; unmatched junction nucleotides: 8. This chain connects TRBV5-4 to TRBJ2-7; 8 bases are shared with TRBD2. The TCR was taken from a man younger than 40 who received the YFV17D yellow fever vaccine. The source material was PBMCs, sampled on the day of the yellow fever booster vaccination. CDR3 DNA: TGTGCCAGCAGCCCCGGGACTAGGCTTACCTACGAGCAGTACTTC. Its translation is CASSPGTRLTYEQYF.